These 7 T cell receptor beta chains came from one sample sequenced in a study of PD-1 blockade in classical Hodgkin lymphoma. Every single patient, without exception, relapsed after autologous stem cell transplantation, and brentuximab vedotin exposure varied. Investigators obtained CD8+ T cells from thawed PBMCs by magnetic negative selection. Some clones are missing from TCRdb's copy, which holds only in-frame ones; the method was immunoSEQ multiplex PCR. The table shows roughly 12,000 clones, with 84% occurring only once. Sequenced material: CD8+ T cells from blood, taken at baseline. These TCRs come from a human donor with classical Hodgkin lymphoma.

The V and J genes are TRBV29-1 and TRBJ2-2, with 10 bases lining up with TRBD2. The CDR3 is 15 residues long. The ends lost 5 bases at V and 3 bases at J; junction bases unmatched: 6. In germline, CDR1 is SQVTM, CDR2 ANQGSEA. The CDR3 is CSVSPSGSYTGELFF. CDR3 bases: TGCAGCGTTTCCCCTAGCGGGAGTTACACCGGGGAGCTGTTTTTT.

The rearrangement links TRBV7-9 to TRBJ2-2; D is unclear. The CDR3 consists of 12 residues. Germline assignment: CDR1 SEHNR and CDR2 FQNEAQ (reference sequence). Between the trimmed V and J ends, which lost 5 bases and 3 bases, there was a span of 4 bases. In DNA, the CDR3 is TGTGCCAGCAGCGCACACACCGGGGAGCTGTTTTTT. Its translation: CASSAHTGELFF.

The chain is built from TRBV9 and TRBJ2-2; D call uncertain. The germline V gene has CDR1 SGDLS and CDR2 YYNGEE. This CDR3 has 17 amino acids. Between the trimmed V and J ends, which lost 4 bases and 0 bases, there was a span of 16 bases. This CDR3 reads CASSSHMGSTNTGELFF. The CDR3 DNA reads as TGTGCCAGCAGCTCTCACATGGGGTCCACGAACACCGGGGAGCTGTTTTTT.

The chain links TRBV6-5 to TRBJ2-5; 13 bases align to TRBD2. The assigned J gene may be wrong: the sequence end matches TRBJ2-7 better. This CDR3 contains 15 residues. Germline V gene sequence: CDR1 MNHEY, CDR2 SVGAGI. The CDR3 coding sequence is TGTGCCAGCAGTTCACTAGCGGGAGGGCCCCACGAGCAGTACTTC. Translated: CASSSLAGGPHEQYF.

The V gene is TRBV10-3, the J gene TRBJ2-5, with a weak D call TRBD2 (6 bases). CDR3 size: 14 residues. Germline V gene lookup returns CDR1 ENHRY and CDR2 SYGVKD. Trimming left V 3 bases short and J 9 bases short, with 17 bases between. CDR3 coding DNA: TGTGCCATCAGTGATGGGACTGGCGGCCCGGCCCAGTACTTC. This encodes CAISDGTGGPAQYF.

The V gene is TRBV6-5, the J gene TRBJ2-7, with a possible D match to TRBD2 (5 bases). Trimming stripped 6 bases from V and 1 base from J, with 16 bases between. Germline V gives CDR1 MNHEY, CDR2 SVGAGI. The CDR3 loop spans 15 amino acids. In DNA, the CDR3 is TGTGCCAGCAGATTCCTGACCGGGGTTTCCTACGAGCAGTACTTC. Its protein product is CASRFLTGVSYEQYF.

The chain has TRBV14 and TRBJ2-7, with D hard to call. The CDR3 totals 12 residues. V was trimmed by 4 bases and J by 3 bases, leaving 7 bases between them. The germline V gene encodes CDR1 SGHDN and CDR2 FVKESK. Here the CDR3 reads CASSPANYEQYF. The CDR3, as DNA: TGTGCCAGCAGCCCCGCCAACTACGAGCAGTACTTC.